Following are 13 T cell receptor beta chains from one sample sequenced in a study of cytomegalovirus exposure and HLA in healthy donors. Researchers ran the PCR with 60 Vbeta and 13 Jbeta primers. Profiling relied on immunoSEQ multiplex PCR, and the TCRdb table lists in-frame clones only, not all of them. The sample data list fewer than 85,000 clones. The source material was PBMCs. These receptor sequences come from a man under 40 in good health and CMV-seronegative.

CDR3 region: CASSLGQGDTGEQYF. CDR3 in DNA: TGTGCCAGCAGCTTAGGGCAGGGCGACACGGGCGAGCAGTACTTC. The gene calls are TRBV11-3 and TRBJ2-5, with D possibly TRBD1 on 5 matching bases. The assigned J gene may be wrong: the sequence end matches TRBJ2-7 better. Looked up from germline, CDR1 is SGHNT and CDR2 is YENEEA. The CDR3 contains 15 residues.

The rearrangement uses TRBV7-2 and TRBJ1-1, with 10 bases lining up with TRBD1. Germline values: CDR1 SGHTA, CDR2 FQGNSA. Trimming took 5 bases from V and 3 from J; bases not matched to a gene: 6. CDR3 length: 15 residues. The CDR3, as DNA: TGTGCCAGCAGCCCCAGACAGGGGGCGTACACTGAAGCTTTCTTT. As protein: CASSPRQGAYTEAFF.

This chain links TRBV4-3 with TRBJ2-5, with 7 bases fitting TRBD2. The CDR3 has 15 amino acids. Unmatched junction bases numbered 7, after V lost 1 base and J lost 5 bases. The germline CDR1 and CDR2 sequences are LGHNA and YSLEER. CDR3 region: CASSQVAGVPETQYF. The CDR3 DNA follows: TGCGCCAGCAGCCAAGTGGCGGGAGTTCCGGAGACCCAGTACTTC.

Here the CDR3 reads CASSLSPTQGQETQYF. The DNA of the CDR3 is TGTGCCAGCAGCCTAAGCCCCACGCAGGGTCAAGAGACCCAGTACTTC. The chain recombines TRBV4-2 with TRBJ2-5, with D tentatively TRBD1 (5 bases). Trimming left V 4 bases short and J 2 bases short, with 17 bases between. The germline V gene has CDR1 LGHNA and CDR2 YNFKEQ. This CDR3 is 16 amino acids long.

The J gene is TRBJ2-3, the V gene TRBV13, with D unclear. Germline V gene data show CDR1 as PRHDT and CDR2 as FYEKMQ (reference sequence). Trimming shortened V by 5 bases and J by 5 bases, and 14 bases separated the two germline ends. This CDR3 has 14 residues. The DNA for the CDR3 is TGTGCCAGCAGCATTAGAGGTCGGCAAGATACGCAGTATTTT. Amino acid sequence: CASSIRGRQDTQYF.

V usage is TRBV9 and J usage is TRBJ2-3; D uncertain. The CDR3 loop spans 13 amino acids. Germline-derived CDR1 and CDR2 are SGDLS and YYNGEE. Trimming took 0 bases from V and 5 from J, leaving 7 bases between them. The CDR3 DNA reads as TGTGCCAGCAGCGTAGGCCCCGGAGATACGCAGTATTTT. It is translated as CASSVGPGDTQYF.

The chain uses TRBV19 and TRBJ2-7, with a possible D match to TRBD1 (5 bases). V dropped 1 base and J dropped 3 bases, with 10 bases sitting between them. The CDR3 extends over 14 amino acids. Germline CDR1 reads LNHDA; CDR2 reads SQIVND (reference sequence). The CDR3 sequence: CASSIAPGHYEQYF. The CDR3 coding sequence is TGTGCCAGTAGTATAGCCCCAGGACACTACGAGCAGTACTTC.

The rearrangement links TRBV2 to TRBJ2-5; 8 bases agree with TRBD2. CDR3 size: 15 residues. Germline values: CDR1 SNHLY, CDR2 FYNNEI. V dropped 8 bases and J dropped 11; count of bases not matched to a gene: 19. CDR3 DNA sequence: TGTGCCAGCGCAGTTACTAGCGGTGATCGGAGTGAGCAGTACTTC. As protein: CASAVTSGDRSEQYF.

The chain combines TRBV7-9 with TRBJ2-1; D may be TRBD2 (6 bases). CDR3 size: 15 residues. Germline values: CDR1 SEHNR, CDR2 FQNEAQ (reference sequence). Trimming took off 5 bases at V and 5 bases at J, with 16 bases between the two ends. The chain's CDR3 is CASSPRDSHNNEQFF. CDR3 sequence (DNA): TGTGCCAGCAGCCCCCGGGACTCCCATAACAATGAGCAGTTCTTC.

The rearrangement joins TRBV6-6 to TRBJ2-7, with 8 bases identical to TRBD1. The CDR3 has 14 residues. CDR1 is MNHNY, CDR2 SVGAGI, per germline (reference sequence). Trimming took 2 bases from V and 0 from J; bases not matched to a gene: 0. The CDR3 spells CASSYGQGSYEQYF. The CDR3 bases are TGTGCCAGCAGTTACGGACAGGGCTCCTACGAGCAGTACTTC.

This sequence joins TRBV5-1 and TRBJ2-3; 10 nucleotides match TRBD2. J gave up 4 bases and V 2 bases, and 10 bases lay outside the gene matches. The V gene's germline CDR1 is SGHRS and CDR2 YFSETQ. The length of the CDR3 is 17 residues. CDR3: CASSLGLAVIWADTQYF. DNA of the CDR3: TGCGCCAGCAGCTTAGGACTAGCGGTGATATGGGCAGATACGCAGTATTTT.

This chain links TRBV4-1 with TRBJ1-4; 9 bases align to TRBD1. V trimming: 1 base; J trimming: 0 bases; junction bases outside the gene matches: 3. CDR3 length: 17 residues. CDR1 MGHRA and CDR2 YSYEKL come from the germline V gene. The CDR3 loop is CASSQGTGVATNEKLFF. In DNA, the CDR3 is TGCGCCAGCAGCCAAGGGACAGGGGTCGCAACTAATGAAAAACTGTTTTTT.

The V call is TRBV13, the J call TRBJ2-7; D is ambiguous. The V gene lost 0 bases and the J gene lost 1 base, with 4 bases spanning the gap. Germline V gene sequence: CDR1 PRHDT, CDR2 FYEKMQ (reference sequence). This CDR3 comprises 13 residues. Here the CDR3 reads CASSLGQSYEQYF. CDR3 nucleotide sequence: TGTGCCAGCAGCTTAGGGCAGTCCTACGAGCAGTACTTC.